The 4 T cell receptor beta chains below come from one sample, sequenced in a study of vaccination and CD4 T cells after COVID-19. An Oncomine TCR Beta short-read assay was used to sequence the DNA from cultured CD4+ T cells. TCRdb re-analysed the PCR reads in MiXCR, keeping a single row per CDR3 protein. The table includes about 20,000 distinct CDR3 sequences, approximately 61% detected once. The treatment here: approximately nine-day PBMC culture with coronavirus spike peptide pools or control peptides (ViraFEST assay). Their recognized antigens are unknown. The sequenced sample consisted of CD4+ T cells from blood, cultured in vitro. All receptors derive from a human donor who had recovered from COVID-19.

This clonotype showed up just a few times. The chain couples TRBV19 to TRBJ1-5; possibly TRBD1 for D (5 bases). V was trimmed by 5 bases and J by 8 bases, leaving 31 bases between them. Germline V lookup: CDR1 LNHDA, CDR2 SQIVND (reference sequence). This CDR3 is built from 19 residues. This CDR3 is CASSPGEGSGRVYRKPQHF. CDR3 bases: TGTGCCAGTAGTCCGGGGGAGGGTTCAGGGAGGGTATATCGGAAGCCCCAGCATTTT.

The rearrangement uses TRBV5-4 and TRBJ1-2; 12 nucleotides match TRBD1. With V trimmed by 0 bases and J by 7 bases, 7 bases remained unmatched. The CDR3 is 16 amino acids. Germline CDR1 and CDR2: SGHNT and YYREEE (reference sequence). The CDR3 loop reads CASSLGDRGRGSGYTF. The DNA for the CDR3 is TGTGCCAGCAGCTTGGGGGACAGGGGGCGCGGGAGTGGCTACACCTTC.

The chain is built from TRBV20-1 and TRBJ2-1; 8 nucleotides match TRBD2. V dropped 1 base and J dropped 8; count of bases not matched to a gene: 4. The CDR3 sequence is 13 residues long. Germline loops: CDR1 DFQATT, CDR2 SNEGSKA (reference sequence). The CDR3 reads CSARGGGLYEQFF. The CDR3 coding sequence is TGCAGTGCTAGAGGCGGGGGGCTATATGAGCAGTTCTTC.

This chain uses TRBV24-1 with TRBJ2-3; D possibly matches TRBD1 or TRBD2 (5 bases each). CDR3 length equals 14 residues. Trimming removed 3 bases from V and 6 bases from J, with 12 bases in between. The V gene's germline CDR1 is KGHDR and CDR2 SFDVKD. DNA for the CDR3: TGTGCCACCAGTGATCCGGCCGGGGCGGATACGCAGTATTTT. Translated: CATSDPAGADTQYF.